This T cell receptor (beta chain) was retrieved from a study of T cell repertoires in cytomegalovirus infection. Study overall: An indication of both CMV infection and matching HLA type came from public TCR beta signatures.

The CDR3 is 15 amino acids. J was trimmed by 4 bases and V by 4 bases; bases with no gene match: 5. Per the germline V gene, CDR1 is SEHNR and CDR2 is FQNEAQ (reference sequence). Study-level results: Adding up the frequency of public TCR beta families identified people who carried CMV plus the relevant HLA. Dominant in the ex vivo response were TCR beta clonotypes restricted by HLA-C and specific for CMV.

TCRdb called the reads again in MiXCR, with one record for every CDR3 protein. The sample contains 170,000 or so distinct CDR3 sequences, about a sixth of which appear only once. About this clonotype itself: Its cognate antigen is unknown.

This sequence joins TRBV7-9 and TRBJ1-3; 9 nucleotides line up with TRBD1. The TCR was taken from a human donor in good health (CMV status not recorded). Some clones in this sample may be carry-over from other donors' samples. The sequenced material came from CD8+ T cells from PBMCs. The CDR3 reads CASSSTGGGGNTIYF. CDR3 bases: TGTGCCAGCAGCTCCACAGGGGGCGGCGGAAACACCATATATTTT.